The 4 T cell receptor beta chains listed next were all sequenced from one sample in a study of blood T cell repertoires in COVID-19 (dated by TCRdb to between 2020 and 2021). Libraries were prepared through the immunoSEQ multiplex PCR assay. Entries here come from immuneACCESS through TCRdb and include only in-frame sequences with V and J called. Some clones fail to appear in such tables; in the studies checked, an unresolved V gene covers under half of the shortfall, and the cause of the remainder is unknown. The sample records under 300,000 clones, roughly nine tenths of which are singletons. About 1.8% of the sample is held by the ten biggest clonotypes. The material sequenced was PBMCs or T cells enriched from blood (not recorded which). Every receptor here comes from a woman in her thirties or forties who had recovered from COVID-19.

The sample holds one count of this clone. This rearrangement joins TRBV6-6 to TRBJ1-1; 7 bases agree with TRBD1. This CDR3 is 16 amino acids long. V lost 2 bases and J lost 5; bases outside the gene matches: 11. Germline-derived CDR1 and CDR2 are MNHNY and SVGAGI (reference sequence). The CDR3 spells CASSYSPRTGETEAFF. The CDR3 nucleotides are TGTGCCAGCAGTTACAGCCCTCGGACAGGCGAGACTGAAGCTTTCTTT.

This chain uses TRBV30 with TRBJ2-7; TRBD2 agrees at 8 bases. The CDR3 contains 13 residues. J was trimmed by 7 bases and V by 3 bases; bases with no gene match: 8. The V gene's germline CDR1 is GTSNPN and CDR2 SVGIG (reference sequence). The CDR3, as DNA: TGTGCCTGGAGCCGAGCGGGGGTAGGAGAGCAGTACTTC. As protein: CAWSRAGVGEQYF.

The gene calls are TRBV5-1 and TRBJ2-7, with 12 bases that match TRBD2. V dropped 4 bases and J dropped 2; count of bases not matched to a gene: 4. This CDR3 is 15 amino acids long. The germline V gene has CDR1 SGHRS and CDR2 YFSETQ. CDR3 DNA sequence: TGCGCCAGCAGCCCCCTAGCGGGAGGGCCCTACGAGCAGTACTTC. Its protein product is CASSPLAGGPYEQYF.

The CDR3 sequence is CASRLGTGELFF. In nucleotides, the CDR3 is TGTGCCAGCAGACTCGGTACCGGGGAGCTGTTTTTT. This chain uses TRBV6-5 with TRBJ2-2; D remains unclear. The germline gives CDR1 MNHEY, CDR2 SVGAGI. V lost 6 bases, J lost 5 bases, and 7 bases lay in between. There are 12 residues in the CDR3.